This T cell receptor beta chain was observed in a study of Tregs in tolerant kidney transplant recipients. The V gene end was trimmed by 5 bases and the J gene end by 6 bases; junction bases not matched to a gene: 5. The CDR3 has 14 residues. CDR1 and CDR2 (germline): MDHEN, SYDVKM. Some clones are missing from TCRdb's copy, which holds only in-frame ones; the method was immunoSEQ multiplex PCR. The sample consists of some 80,000 clones, under 98% of them appearing once. The starting material was CD4+ T cells from blood, obtained before the transplant. The chain carries TRBV28 and TRBJ2-1, with 9 positions matching TRBD1. This TCR was recovered from a human donor who received a combined kidney and bone marrow transplant. The CDR3 reads CASSPWDRVNEQFF. The DNA for the CDR3 is TGTGCCAGCAGTCCCTGGGACAGGGTCAATGAGCAGTTCTTC.